This T cell receptor beta chain was sequenced during a study of T cell changes during pregnancy in multiple sclerosis. The CDR3 has 14 amino acids. V was pared by 7 bases and J by 7 bases, with 17 bases between. In germline, CDR1 is SEHNR, CDR2 FQNEAQ (reference sequence). Measured with immunoSEQ multiplex PCR; TCRdb has only the in-frame clones, and not every one. The table records tens of thousands of clones, approximately 92% of them present only once. The receptor was derived from a female donor with multiple sclerosis, enrolled in a pregnancy study. The sample was CD4+ T cells from peripheral blood mononuclear cells, taken in the second trimester of pregnancy. V and J are TRBV7-9 and TRBJ1-5; D is undetermined. DNA for the CDR3: TGTGCCAGCACCCAAGACGGGAGTAGGCAGCCCCAGCATTTT. It is translated as CASTQDGSRQPQHF.